The rows below give T cell receptor beta chains drawn from one sample of a study of T cell responses to AZD1222 COVID-19 vaccine. Measured with immunoSEQ multiplex PCR; TCRdb has only the in-frame clones, and not every one. The sample holds 130,000 or so clones, approximately 90% seen once. The sequencing here drew on peripheral blood, taken 28 days after the second dose of the MenACWY control vaccine. All receptors derive from an adult who received the MenACWY meningococcal vaccine as a control. Both conserved end residues are part of each CDR3. Each record gives: CDR3 length, V gene, D gene, J gene, clone size, CDR3 DNA, CDR3 protein. The D gene is left open where the match is weak. Size values are once, few and many counts, or a class for expanded clones, and some rows have none.

cdr3_length: 13
v_call: TRBV2
d_call: -
j_call: TRBJ1-5
clone_size: -
cdr3_nt: TGTGCCAGCACCATACAGGGAACTCAGCCCCAGCATTTT
cdr3_aa: CASTIQGTQPQHF

cdr3_length: 17
v_call: TRBV18
d_call: TRBD2
j_call: TRBJ2-3
clone_size: -
cdr3_nt: TGTGCCAGCTCACCCGATGGACTAGCGGGGGTCACAGATACGCAGTATTTT
cdr3_aa: CASSPDGLAGVTDTQYF

cdr3_length: 13
v_call: TRBV27
d_call: -
j_call: TRBJ1-5
clone_size: -
cdr3_nt: TGTGCCAGCAGTTTGGGCGGGGATCAGCCCCAGCATTTT
cdr3_aa: CASSLGGDQPQHF

cdr3_length: 16
v_call: TRBV6-2/TRBV6-3
d_call: -
j_call: TRBJ2-3
clone_size: -
cdr3_nt: TGTGCCAGCAGTTCTCCCCGACTAGGCCACACAGATACGCAGTATTTT
cdr3_aa: CASSSPRLGHTDTQYF

cdr3_length: 16
v_call: TRBV7-8
d_call: TRBD1
j_call: TRBJ1-2
clone_size: -
cdr3_nt: TGTGCCAGCAGCTTTTTACCGGGACAGGGGGCGTTTGGCTACACCTTC
cdr3_aa: CASSFLPGQGAFGYTF

cdr3_length: 17
v_call: TRBV11-2
d_call: TRBD2
j_call: TRBJ2-7
clone_size: -
cdr3_nt: TGTGCCAGCAGCTTAGGGTGGACTAGCGGTCTCAACTACGAGCAGTACTTC
cdr3_aa: CASSLGWTSGLNYEQYF

cdr3_length: 14
v_call: TRBV5-5
d_call: TRBD1
j_call: TRBJ2-1
clone_size: -
cdr3_nt: TGTGCCAGCAGCTTCCGGGACAGATACAATGAGCAGTTCTTC
cdr3_aa: CASSFRDRYNEQFF

cdr3_length: 10
v_call: TRBV30
d_call: -
j_call: TRBJ1-6
clone_size: -
cdr3_nt: TGTGCCTGGAGTGTTCCACCCCTCCACTTT
cdr3_aa: CAWSVPPLHF

cdr3_length: 15
v_call: TRBV2
d_call: -
j_call: TRBJ2-7
clone_size: -
cdr3_nt: TGTGCCAGCAGTGAAGCCGCAGGGATCTCCTACGAGCAGTACTTC
cdr3_aa: CASSEAAGISYEQYF

cdr3_length: 13
v_call: TRBV19
d_call: -
j_call: TRBJ1-1
clone_size: medium-sized
cdr3_nt: TGTGCCAGTAGTATGACAGTGAACACTGAAGCTTTCTTT
cdr3_aa: CASSMTVNTEAFF

cdr3_length: 14
v_call: TRBV10-3
d_call: TRBD1
j_call: TRBJ2-5
clone_size: -
cdr3_nt: TGTGCCATCAGCGTAGGACAGGGGTGGGAGACCCAGTACTTC
cdr3_aa: CAISVGQGWETQYF

cdr3_length: 15
v_call: TRBV7-9
d_call: TRBD1
j_call: TRBJ1-2
clone_size: -
cdr3_nt: TGTGCCAGCAGCTCAAATCTTGACAGGGAACGTGGCTACACCTTC
cdr3_aa: CASSSNLDRERGYTF

cdr3_length: 15
v_call: TRBV27
d_call: -
j_call: TRBJ1-5
clone_size: -
cdr3_nt: TGTGCCAGCAGTTTGACAGGTATTAGTGATCAGCCCCAGCATTTT
cdr3_aa: CASSLTGISDQPQHF

cdr3_length: 12
v_call: TRBV7-9
d_call: TRBD1
j_call: TRBJ2-7
clone_size: -
cdr3_nt: TGTGCCAGCAGCTTAGCGTTCACAGGGGGCGACTTC
cdr3_aa: CASSLAFTGGDF

cdr3_length: 13
v_call: TRBV4-1
d_call: -
j_call: TRBJ1-4
clone_size: few
cdr3_nt: TGCGCCAGCAGCCAGCCTACCCCTGAAAAACTGTTTTTT
cdr3_aa: CASSQPTPEKLFF

cdr3_length: 14
v_call: TRBV4-1
d_call: TRBD1
j_call: TRBJ1-1
clone_size: -
cdr3_nt: TGCGCCAGCAGCCAAGACAGGGGGCCGCGAGAAGCTTTCTTT
cdr3_aa: CASSQDRGPREAFF

cdr3_length: 14
v_call: TRBV29-1
d_call: -
j_call: TRBJ2-7
clone_size: few
cdr3_nt: TGCAGCGTTGAAGATCTTTCGGGACGGAGGGAGCAGTACTTC
cdr3_aa: CSVEDLSGRREQYF

cdr3_length: 16
v_call: TRBV6-5
d_call: -
j_call: TRBJ1-1
clone_size: -
cdr3_nt: TGTGCCAGCAGTTACAGGCCGAGCCGAGCGAACACTGAAGCTTTCTTT
cdr3_aa: CASSYRPSRANTEAFF

cdr3_length: 18
v_call: TRBV28
d_call: TRBD1
j_call: TRBJ2-1
clone_size: -
cdr3_nt: TGTGCCAGCAGTTTAAAGGTACGGTGGCCGGGACAGGGGAATGAGCAGTTCTTC
cdr3_aa: CASSLKVRWPGQGNEQFF

cdr3_length: 12
v_call: TRBV11-1
d_call: -
j_call: TRBJ1-1
clone_size: -
cdr3_nt: TGTGCCAGCGGAATCGACAGGCCTGAAGCTTTCTTT
cdr3_aa: CASGIDRPEAFF

cdr3_length: 15
v_call: TRBV4-2
d_call: TRBD1
j_call: TRBJ2-1
clone_size: -
cdr3_nt: TGTGCCAGCAGCCGAGGACAGGATTCTCCAAATGAGCAGTTCTTC
cdr3_aa: CASSRGQDSPNEQFF

cdr3_length: 18
v_call: TRBV6-4
d_call: TRBD1
j_call: TRBJ1-5
clone_size: -
cdr3_nt: TGTGCCAGCAGTGCGCCCGGGACAGGGGTGTCAAAGTGCCAGCCCCAGCATTTT
cdr3_aa: CASSAPGTGVSKCQPQHF

cdr3_length: 16
v_call: TRBV28
d_call: TRBD1
j_call: TRBJ1-3
clone_size: -
cdr3_nt: TGTGCCAGCAGGCTCAACAGGGGATTCTCTGGAAACACCATATATTTT
cdr3_aa: CASRLNRGFSGNTIYF

cdr3_length: 14
v_call: TRBV6-4
d_call: TRBD2
j_call: TRBJ2-1
clone_size: -
cdr3_nt: TGTGCCAGCAGTTTGGGCGGGAGCAGCAATGAGCAGTTCTTC
cdr3_aa: CASSLGGSSNEQFF

cdr3_length: 11
v_call: TRBV19
d_call: -
j_call: TRBJ2-1
clone_size: -
cdr3_nt: TGTGCCAGTAGTTCCTACAATGAGCAGTTCTTC
cdr3_aa: CASSSYNEQFF

cdr3_length: 11
v_call: TRBV12-3/TRBV12-4
d_call: -
j_call: TRBJ1-1
clone_size: -
cdr3_nt: TGTGCCAGCACGCTAGGGGCTGAAGCTTTCTTT
cdr3_aa: CASTLGAEAFF

cdr3_length: 16
v_call: TRBV4-2
d_call: -
j_call: TRBJ2-2
clone_size: -
cdr3_nt: TGTGCCAGCAGCCTTTTGAAGGGGAAAAGGCCCGGGGAGCTGTTTTTT
cdr3_aa: CASSLLKGKRPGELFF

cdr3_length: 14
v_call: TRBV28
d_call: TRBD1
j_call: TRBJ1-5
clone_size: -
cdr3_nt: TGTGCCAGCAGTTCACGACAGGGAAATCAGCCCCAGCATTTT
cdr3_aa: CASSSRQGNQPQHF

cdr3_length: 14
v_call: TRBV28
d_call: -
j_call: TRBJ2-7
clone_size: once
cdr3_nt: TGTGCCAGCACCCCGGGACTTCCCCTCTACGAGCAGTACTTC
cdr3_aa: CASTPGLPLYEQYF

cdr3_length: 15
v_call: TRBV27
d_call: TRBD1
j_call: TRBJ1-2
clone_size: -
cdr3_nt: TGTGCCAGCAGTCCCTGGGTGGACAGGGACAATGGCTACACCTTC
cdr3_aa: CASSPWVDRDNGYTF

cdr3_length: 15
v_call: TRBV2
d_call: TRBD1
j_call: TRBJ2-4
clone_size: -
cdr3_nt: TGTGCCAGCAGCCGGGACAGCGGAGCCAAAAACATTCAGTACTTC
cdr3_aa: CASSRDSGAKNIQYF

cdr3_length: 12
v_call: TRBV24-1
d_call: -
j_call: TRBJ2-1
clone_size: -
cdr3_nt: TGTGCCACCAGTGACCCTTACAATGAGCAGTTCTTC
cdr3_aa: CATSDPYNEQFF